This T cell receptor (beta chain) was obtained from a study of blood T cells in healthy people across ages. The use of a sample-barcoded 5' primer and a J-beta primer mix characterized a second PCR of roughly 6 to 11 cycles. From the 5' RACE reads, TCRdb called clonotypes with MiXCR, one entry per CDR3 protein. This table holds 1,500,000 or so distinct CDR3 sequences, 45% to 70% found once. The germline V and J ends were trimmed by 2 bases and 5 bases, with 15 bases remaining between them. The CDR3 is 16 amino acids. Germline CDR1 reads LGHNA; CDR2 reads YNFKEQ. Findings of the study overall: Estimated diversity across one million T cells was deemed an underestimate.

As regards this clonotype: Its specificity is not known.

The sequenced sample consisted of blood. The genes are TRBV4-2 and TRBJ1-4; D gene unclear. The origin of this receptor is a young man in good health. The CDR3 is CASSQRRAGGNEKLFF. CDR3 DNA sequence: TGTGCCAGCAGCCAAAGGCGGGCCGGTGGAAATGAAAAACTGTTTTTT.